This T cell receptor (beta chain) was sequenced for a study of post-analysis software for immune sequencing data (dated by TCRdb to the mid-2010s). Notes on the research overall: The recorded disease courses included relapsing-remitting, secondary progressive and progressive-relapsing multiple sclerosis, and some patients had no subtype annotation. The multiple sclerosis patient repertoires were compared with 11 previously published healthy control repertoires from donors aged about 6 to 28 years. A subset of samples was prepared in parallel using single-end sample barcoding, then pooled and co-amplified after Illumina adapter ligation.

Comments on this clonotype: What this receptor recognizes is not known. No base qualities exist here, and no much larger clone lies one base off it.

Measured from the cysteine to the phenylalanine, the CDR3 is 15 residues long. Only CDR3 DNA is held: 45 bases, read in frame from base 1. The V end loses 5 bases and the J end loses 2 bases, and a stretch of 13 bases separates them. The paper as a whole reports these results and caveats: Significantly lower normalized Chao1 diversity was found in multiple sclerosis patients than in controls, suggesting substantial peripheral T-cell clonal expansion. Strong co-clustering of samples prepared in the same batch was shown by direct clustering with F measure, prompting a batch-effect correction. The control group was slightly older than the multiple sclerosis patient group. Significantly higher frequencies in patients than in controls were found for several TRBV segments, including TRBV5-6, TRBV5-1 and TRBV20-1.

To demonstrate the VDJtools post-analysis software, TCR beta repertoires were profiled from the peripheral blood of about 13 young patients with multiple sclerosis. The multiple sclerosis patients were children and adolescents ranging in age from roughly 6 to 15 years. Preparation of the library involved PCR. Instrument on record: Illumina HiSeq 2500. To reduce PCR and sequencing biases, unique molecular identifiers were built into the TCR beta cDNA libraries. Every 1 to 10 million input T cells yielded about 500,000 cDNA molecules, meaning each molecule approximated one T cell. The patient libraries were prepared and sequenced with the same protocol used for the earlier healthy control dataset. Within a given batch, samples were prepared together, multiplexed and sequenced on the same HiSeq lane. The authors' pipeline ran thus. Raw barcoded reads were processed with MIGEC, and single-read molecular identifier groups were discarded before consensus assembly and CDR3 extraction. VDJtools was used for post-analysis of the clonotype tables, with diversity normalized by down-sampling every dataset to the smallest sample size. Repertoire overlap clustering matched CDR3 amino acid but not nucleotide sequences to correct batch-related cross-sample contamination. Using fastp at Q25 and MiXCR, TCRdb reprocessed the public reads and kept productive beta chains. Rows with one shared CDR3 protein collapse into an entry with the most common genes and DNA. Clone size and V and J calls follow TCRdb, not the original study. Within this sample are over 700,000 distinct CDR3 sequences, with 25% to 30% of them counted one time only. Around 0.56% of the sample belongs to the ten largest clones.

Source material: blood. This receptor was taken from a girl aged 10-17 years with multiple sclerosis. The chain is made from TRBV12-3 or TRBV12-4 and TRBJ1-5, with no D gene named confidently. CDR3 protein: CASSVGSWGNQPQHF. The sequenced DNA is TGTGCCAGCAGTGTAGGCAGCTGGGGCAATCAGCCCCAGCATTTT.